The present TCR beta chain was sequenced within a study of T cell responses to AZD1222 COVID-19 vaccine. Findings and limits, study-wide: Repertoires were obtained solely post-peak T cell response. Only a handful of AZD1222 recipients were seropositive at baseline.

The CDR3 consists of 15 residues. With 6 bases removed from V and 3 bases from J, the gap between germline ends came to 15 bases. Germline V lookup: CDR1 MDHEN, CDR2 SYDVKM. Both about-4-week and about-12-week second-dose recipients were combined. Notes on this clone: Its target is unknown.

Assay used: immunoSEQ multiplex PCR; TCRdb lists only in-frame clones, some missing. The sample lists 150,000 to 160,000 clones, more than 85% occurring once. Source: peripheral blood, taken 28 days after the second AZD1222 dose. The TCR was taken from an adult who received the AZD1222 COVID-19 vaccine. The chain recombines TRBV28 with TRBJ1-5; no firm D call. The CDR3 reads CASSPSVGYNQPQHF. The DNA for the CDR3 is TGTGCCAGCAGCCCTTCGGTGGGGTACAATCAGCCCCAGCATTTT.